Described below is a single T cell receptor beta chain sequence and its context. The antigen is unknown. The entry originates in a study of identical twins. Study results and caveats: For cord blood, abundant beta clonotypes had fewer insertions, unlike memory repertoires, which showed none.

MiXCR, run by TCRdb on the 5' RACE reads, gives a single entry per CDR3 protein. The sample yields approximately 210,000 distinct CDR3 sequences, about 15% seen once. In germline, CDR1 is SQVTM, CDR2 ANQGSEA. CDR3 length: 14 amino acids. The ends lost 5 bases at V and 6 bases at J; junction bases unmatched: 12. This same sample was also taken into another study, of T cells expressing NK-cell markers. That publication notes: Just one sequenced donor of eight was HCMV-seronegative, while seven were seropositive. For 5 to 7 donors, the dominant NKG2C+ clonotypes made up about 1.0-8% of their CD8+ T cells.

The sequence derives from a woman aged 18-29 years in good health. The V gene is TRBV29-1, the J gene TRBJ1-2; 7 nucleotides align to TRBD1. The sample comprised CD8+ T cells sorted from blood. CDR3 loop: CSVHLGGRRDGYTF. DNA of the CDR3: TGCAGCGTTCACCTAGGGGGCCGAAGGGATGGCTACACCTTC. The full variable domain, with the rest looked up from reference TRBV29-1 and TRBJ1-2, is SAVISQKPSRDICQRGTSLTIQCQVDSQVTMMFWYRQQPGQSLTLIATANQGSEATYESGFVIDKFPISRPNLTFSTLTVSNMSPEDSSIYLCSVHLGGRRDGYTFGSGTRLTVV.